One and the same sample provided the 17 T cell receptor beta chains below, sequenced in a study of post-analysis software for immune sequencing data. Each TCR beta cDNA library carried unique molecular identifiers. MiXCR was run by TCRdb on the PCR reads, yielding one entry per CDR3 protein. The sample contains approximately 730,000 distinct CDR3 sequences, approximately 44% of which appear only once. Study conclusions and caveats: Elevated frequency relative to controls characterized about 5 TRBV segments in patients, TRBV5-6, TRBV5-1 and TRBV20-1 among them.

For these receptors, no antigen is known. Source material: blood. These receptor sequences come from a girl aged 5-17 years with multiple sclerosis.

The gene calls are TRBV6-2 or TRBV6-3 and TRBJ2-7; D might be TRBD1 or TRBD2, each matching 5 bases. Germline values: CDR1 MNHEY, CDR2 SVGEGT. Between the trimmed V and J ends, which lost 5 bases and 6 bases, there was a span of 17 bases. The CDR3 length is 14 residues. Written as DNA, the CDR3 is TGTGCCAGCAGTGTGAGGGGTGTTAACCGCGAGCAGTACTTC. It specifies CASSVRGVNREQYF.

This clonotype was picked up many times. This chain links TRBV6-5 with TRBJ1-2, with 11 bases that match TRBD1. CDR1 and CDR2 (germline): MNHEY, SVGAGI. This CDR3 has 16 amino acids. V lost 2 bases to trimming and J lost 4 bases; unmatched junction nucleotides: 6. In nucleotides, the CDR3 is TGTGCCAGCAGTTACCAAACAGGGACAGGGGGCTATGGCTACACCTTC. Its protein is CASSYQTGTGGYGYTF.

The gene calls are TRBV12-3 or TRBV12-4 and TRBJ2-4; D gene uncertain. The CDR3 runs to 18 residues. Between the trimmed V and J ends, which lost 3 bases and 4 bases, there was a span of 22 bases. CDR3 amino acids: CASSFRTPGLLKKNIQYF. In DNA form, the CDR3 reads TGTGCCAGCAGTTTCAGAACGCCGGGCCTCCTAAAGAAAAACATTCAGTACTTC.

Notes on this clonotype: A read error may produce the germline difference seen at one junction end. J is TRBJ1-4 and V is TRBV28; a weak D match, TRBD1 (5 bases). The germline V gene encodes CDR1 MDHEN and CDR2 SYDVKM. The CDR3 runs to 14 residues. The CDR3 here is CATNTGTLLKNLFF. The DNA for the CDR3 is TGTGCCACCAATACGGGGACGCTTTTGAAAAACCTGTTTTTT. Drawing the rest from reference TRBV28 and TRBJ1-4, the complete variable domain is DVKVTQSSRYLVKRTGEKVFLECVQDMDHENMFWYRQDPGLGLRLIYFSYDVKMKEKGDIPEGYSVSREKKERFSLILESASTNQTSMYLCATNTGTLLKNLFFGSGTQLSVL.

This sequence joins TRBV6-2 or TRBV6-3 and TRBJ2-7; maybe TRBD1 (6 bases). Germline lookup yields CDR1 MNHEY and CDR2 SVGEGT. The length of the CDR3 is 14 residues. The germline V and J ends were trimmed by 2 bases and 4 bases, with 12 bases remaining between them. The CDR3 sequence is CASSYRTASYEQYF. In DNA, the CDR3 is TGTGCCAGCAGTTACAGGACAGCTTCATACGAGCAGTACTTC.

The rearrangement links TRBV5-1 to TRBJ2-1; 13 bases line up with TRBD2. The CDR3 extends over 15 amino acids. Germline V lookup: CDR1 SGHRS, CDR2 YFSETQ. Trimming at V came to 6 bases and at J to 8 bases, leaving 8 bases not matched to a gene. CDR3 nucleotides: TGCGCCAGCATTCGTGGGACTAGCGGGACAGATGAGCAGTTCTTC. Its protein is CASIRGTSGTDEQFF. Variable domain in full (rest from reference TRBV5-1 and TRBJ2-1): KAGVTQTPRYLIKTRGQQVTLSCSPISGHRSVSWYQQTPGQGLQFLFEYFSETQRNKGNFPGRFSGRQFSNSRSEMNVSTLELGDSALYLCASIRGTSGTDEQFFGPGTRLTVL.

This clonotype turned up a few times. The chain has TRBV20-1 and TRBJ2-3, with 7 bases that match TRBD1. CDR3 length equals 15 residues. V shed 3 bases and J 4 bases; nucleotides not matched to a gene: 10. Germline CDR1 reads DFQATT; CDR2 reads SNEGSKA (reference sequence). The CDR3 region has the DNA TGCAGTGCTAGTGGCGACAGGGATTTCTCAGATACGCAGTATTTT. Protein: CSASGDRDFSDTQYF.

The chain is built from TRBV15 and TRBJ2-3, with TRBD1 matching 9 bases. Germline assignment: CDR1 LNHNV and CDR2 YYDKDF (reference sequence). The CDR3 is made up of 14 amino acids. The ends lost 3 bases at V and 4 bases at J; junction bases unmatched: 2. The CDR3 reads CATSSYRGPDTQYF. CDR3 nucleotide sequence: TGTGCCACCAGCAGTTACAGGGGGCCAGATACGCAGTATTTT.

This clonotype was observed once. The gene calls are TRBV6-5 and TRBJ2-5; TRBD1 is a possible D gene (6 bases). The CDR3 has 14 residues. V lost 6 bases and J 3 bases, leaving 14 bases between the germline ends. CDR1 is MNHEY and CDR2 is SVGAGI in the germline V gene. Here the CDR3 reads CASSRRGWEETQYF. CDR3 DNA: TGTGCCAGCAGCCGTAGGGGGTGGGAAGAGACCCAGTACTTC.

In the case of this clonotype: Germline and junction disagree at one end, which may indicate a read error. The rearrangement joins TRBV6-5 to TRBJ2-7, with TRBD2 matching over 7 bases. Germline-derived CDR1 and CDR2 are MNHEY and SVGAGI. The CDR3 is 15 residues long. The CDR3 bases are TGTGCCAGCAGTCCTAGCGGAACCAGCTCCTACGAGCGGTACTTC. It specifies CASSPSGTSSYERYF.

This clonotype has more than one count but fewer than ten. The gene calls are TRBV10-3 and TRBJ2-1; D perhaps matches TRBD2 (6 bases). The CDR3 length is 14 residues. With 0 bases removed from V and 9 bases from J, the gap between germline ends came to 12 bases. The germline CDR1 and CDR2 sequences are ENHRY and SYGVKD. This CDR3 reads CAISESLASIEQFF. The CDR3 nucleotides read TGTGCCATCAGTGAGTCCCTAGCGTCTATTGAGCAGTTCTTC.

The chain combines TRBV6-5 with TRBJ2-7; 9 bases line up with TRBD1. V lost 0 bases and J lost 1; bases outside the gene matches: 4. This CDR3 comprises 16 residues. The germline V gene encodes CDR1 MNHEY and CDR2 SVGAGI. The DNA for the CDR3 is TGTGCCAGCAGTTACTCCTGGACAGGGGATTCCTACGAGCAGTACTTC. Protein: CASSYSWTGDSYEQYF.

The chain uses TRBV7-9 and TRBJ2-7; D ambiguous. Trimming took off 6 bases at V and 1 base at J, with 10 bases between the two ends. Per the germline V gene, CDR1 is SEHNR and CDR2 is FQNEAQ (reference sequence). The CDR3 spans 13 residues. The CDR3 loop reads CASRVGQSYEQYF. DNA of the CDR3: TGTGCCAGCAGGGTCGGGCAGTCCTACGAGCAGTACTTC. The whole variable domain, filled in from reference TRBV7-9 and TRBJ2-7, reads DTGVSQNPRHKITKRGQNVTFRCDPISEHNRLYWYRQTLGQGPEFLTYFQNEAQLEKSRLLSDRFSAERPKGSFSTLEIQRTEQGDSAMYLCASRVGQSYEQYFGPGTRLTVT.

This clonotype has just a few counts. V gene TRBV29-1 combines with J gene TRBJ2-7, with D possibly being TRBD2 (5 bases). Germline loops: CDR1 SQVTM, CDR2 ANQGSEA. V lost 6 bases, J lost 0 bases, and 15 bases lay in between. The CDR3 is made up of 14 amino acids. As DNA, the CDR3 is TGCAGCGTCCGCCGGACGGGGAGCTCCTACGAGCAGTACTTC. Protein sequence: CSVRRTGSSYEQYF.

This clonotype came up a few times. The rearrangement joins TRBV9 to TRBJ2-1; D might be TRBD1 (7 bases). Per germline, CDR1 SGDLS and CDR2 YYNGEE. The CDR3 has 14 amino acids. Between the trimmed V and J ends, which lost 0 bases and 7 bases, there was a span of 11 bases. The CDR3 spells CASSVGAGGNEQFF. The DNA of the CDR3 is TGTGCCAGCAGCGTAGGGGCAGGGGGGAATGAGCAGTTCTTC.

A few counts support this clonotype. V and J are TRBV4-1 and TRBJ2-4; D call uncertain. The germline V gene has CDR1 MGHRA and CDR2 YSYEKL. Trimming cost V 0 bases and J 0 bases, with 6 bases left between them. This CDR3 comprises 15 residues. The CDR3 DNA reads as TGCGCCAGCAGCCAAGAGGCAATAGCCAAAAACATTCAGTACTTC. It is translated as CASSQEAIAKNIQYF.

The chain recombines TRBV20-1 with TRBJ2-7; tentatively, D is TRBD2 (6 bases). V lost 7 bases and J 3 bases, leaving 22 bases between the germline ends. There are 15 residues in the CDR3. Germline assignment: CDR1 DFQATT and CDR2 SNEGSKA (reference sequence). The CDR3 coding sequence is TGCAGTGTAAGCACCCTAGCGAGAGGTAGCTACGAGCAGTACTTC. As protein: CSVSTLARGSYEQYF.